The entry below describes one T cell receptor beta chain. This CDR3 region has 16 residues. Trimming left V 0 bases short and J 0 bases short, with 9 bases between. Per germline, CDR1 WNHNN and CDR2 SYGVQD (reference sequence). Regarding donors, all were healthy bone marrow donors. This entry comes from a study of cytomegalovirus exposure and HLA in healthy donors. PCR was performed using 60 Vbeta and 13 Jbeta primers. Sequencing was performed with immunoSEQ multiplex PCR; in TCRdb, only in-frame clones are kept and a portion is missing. The table lists approximately 190,000 clones, more than 9.5% of them singletons.

The sequence came from a man in his fifties or sixties in good health and CMV-seropositive. This chain links TRBV10-1 with TRBJ1-5; D gene ambiguous. Sequencing used PBMCs. The CDR3 here is CASSESTSFSNQPQHF. Written as DNA, the CDR3 is TGCGCCAGCAGTGAGTCAACGAGTTTTAGCAATCAGCCCCAGCATTTT.